The 29 T cell receptor beta chains below all came from one sample that was sequenced in a study of cytomegalovirus exposure and HLA in healthy donors. Vbeta (60) and Jbeta (13) primers were used in the PCR. Profiling relied on immunoSEQ multiplex PCR, and the TCRdb table lists in-frame clones only, not all of them. The sample lists approximately 190,000 clones, about 81% occurring once. The specimen was PBMCs. The origin of the receptors is a woman aged 50 to 65 in good health and CMV-seropositive.

The gene calls are TRBV19 and TRBJ1-4, with D uncertain. Germline V gene sequence: CDR1 LNHDA, CDR2 SQIVND (reference sequence). The CDR3 sequence is 15 residues long. Trimming cost V 6 bases and J 6 bases, with 17 bases left between them. This CDR3 reads CASRKQSYIYEKLFF. The DNA of the CDR3 is TGTGCCAGTAGGAAACAAAGTTACATCTATGAAAAACTGTTTTTT.

This clone was detected a few times. The CDR3 sequence is CASVAAAQETQYF. CDR3 nucleotide sequence: TGTGCCAGCGTCGCGGCGGCCCAAGAGACCCAGTACTTC. The chain combines TRBV2 with TRBJ2-5; no reliable D call. Germline V gene sequence: CDR1 SNHLY, CDR2 FYNNEI. The ends were cut back, 8 bases at V and 1 base at J, with 11 bases in the middle. This CDR3 has 13 amino acids. The variable domain in full, with the rest retrieved from reference TRBV2 and TRBJ2-5, is EPEVTQTPSHQVTQMGQEVILRCVPISNHLYFYWYRQILGQKVEFLVSFYNNEISEKSEIFDDQFSVERPDGSNFTLKIRSTKLEDSAMYFCASVAAAQETQYFGPGTRLLVL.

In this sample, this clone turned up a few times. The V gene is TRBV27, the J gene TRBJ2-5, with D uncertain. This CDR3 spans 17 amino acids. Trimming cost V 5 bases and J 3 bases, with 22 bases left between them. Germline loops: CDR1 MNHEY, CDR2 SMNVEV (reference sequence). CDR3 loop: CASSPFYTGANEETQYF. In nucleotides, the CDR3 is TGTGCCAGCAGTCCTTTCTATACCGGAGCTAATGAAGAGACCCAGTACTTC.

J is TRBJ1-3 and V is TRBV15, with D possibly being TRBD1 (6 bases). The ends were cut back, 5 bases at V and 0 bases at J, with 11 bases in the middle. Germline CDR1 reads LNHNV; CDR2 reads YYDKDF (reference sequence). The CDR3 totals 15 residues. CDR3 sequence: CATSPTGTSGNTIYF. The CDR3 DNA follows: TGTGCCACCAGCCCTACAGGGACCTCTGGAAACACCATATATTTT. Together with reference TRBV15 and TRBJ1-3, the CDR3 gives the full variable domain: DAMVIQNPRYQVTQFGKPVTLSCSQTLNHNVMYWYQQKSSQAPKLLFHYYDKDFNNEADTPDNFQSRRPNTSFCFLDIRSPGLGDTAMYLCATSPTGTSGNTIYFGEGSWLTVV.

The V gene is TRBV10-1, the J gene TRBJ2-3; D remains unclear. Trimming removed 6 bases from V and 4 bases from J, with 11 bases in between. In germline, CDR1 is WNHNN, CDR2 SYGVQD (reference sequence). The CDR3 loop spans 13 amino acids. This CDR3 reads CASSPSLPDTQYF. DNA of the CDR3: TGCGCCAGCAGCCCGAGTCTGCCAGATACGCAGTATTTT.

In DNA, the CDR3 is TGTGCCAGCAGTTCAGGGGGAATGATGATCTACGAGCAGTACTTC. Protein sequence: CASSSGGMMIYEQYF. The chain combines TRBV6-5 with TRBJ2-7; 7 nucleotides align to TRBD1. This CDR3 region has 15 residues. CDR1 and CDR2 (germline): MNHEY, SVGAGI. Germline trimming cut 4 bases from V and 3 bases from J; bases unmatched to any gene: 9.

CDR3 in DNA: TGTGCCAGCAGCCCCGGCCGAAAGGGGTCCTACAATGAGCAGTTCTTC. Its protein product is CASSPGRKGSYNEQFF. This chain joins TRBV28 and TRBJ2-1; D is possibly TRBD1 (5 bases). With 6 bases removed from V and 1 base from J, the gap between germline ends came to 16 bases. Germline CDR1 MDHEN, CDR2 SYDVKM. CDR3 size: 16 residues.

V usage is TRBV18 and J usage is TRBJ2-7, with D possibly being TRBD2 (6 bases). This CDR3 has 17 amino acids. Germline CDR1 and CDR2: KGHSH and LQKENI. Trimming removed 2 bases at V and 4 bases at J, with 21 bases between. As DNA, the CDR3 is TGTGCCAGCTCACCATTTGTCCCCCGTGGGGGAGGATACGAGCAGTACTTC. Translation: CASSPFVPRGGGYEQYF.

V usage is TRBV7-3 and J usage is TRBJ1-5; tentatively, D is TRBD1 (6 bases). Germline V lookup: CDR1 SGHTA, CDR2 FQGTGA. Trimming removed 4 bases at V and 4 bases at J, with 8 bases between. This CDR3 contains 13 residues. CDR3 amino acids: CASSSGQNQPQHF. The CDR3 DNA sequence: TGTGCCAGCAGCTCCGGACAGAATCAGCCCCAGCATTTT.

The rearrangement joins TRBV5-1 to TRBJ2-7, with TRBD1 identical over 12 bases. The CDR3 runs 16 residues. Germline V gene lookup returns CDR1 SGHRS and CDR2 YFSETQ. J was trimmed by 4 bases and V by 0 bases; bases with no gene match: 5. As DNA, the CDR3 is TGCGCCAGCAGCTTGGGGGGGACAGGGGGCGGATACGAGCAGTACTTC. Translated, it gives CASSLGGTGGGYEQYF.

Of note for this clone: The same CDR3 arises from other DNA sequences in this sample as well. The chain carries TRBV28 and TRBJ1-5; TRBD1 is a possible D gene (5 bases). V was cut by 4 bases and J by 7 bases, with 8 bases left in between. Germline CDR1 MDHEN, CDR2 SYDVKM. This CDR3 region has 12 residues. CDR3 sequence: CASSSGQQPQHF. The DNA for the CDR3 is TGTGCCAGCAGTTCAGGGCAACAGCCCCAGCATTTT.

The chain is built from TRBV5-4 and TRBJ2-7, with 12 nucleotides matching TRBD2. Germline V CDR1 and CDR2: SGHNT, YYREEE (reference sequence). J was trimmed by 2 bases and V by 4 bases; bases with no gene match: 1. The CDR3 runs to 14 residues. The CDR3 sequence: CASSLAGGPYEQYF. The DNA of the CDR3 is TGTGCCAGCAGCCTAGCGGGAGGGCCCTACGAGCAGTACTTC.

V and J are TRBV28 and TRBJ2-7; TRBD2 aligns across 8 bases. The ends lost 4 bases at V and 5 bases at J; junction bases unmatched: 10. The CDR3 runs 15 residues. Germline CDR1 reads MDHEN; CDR2 reads SYDVKM. The CDR3 sequence: CASSYPGGLDHEQYF. CDR3 nucleotides: TGTGCCAGCAGTTATCCGGGAGGGCTAGATCACGAGCAGTACTTC.

This sequence joins TRBV28 and TRBJ2-1, with D perhaps TRBD1 (5 bases). The CDR3 spans 14 residues. Germline-derived CDR1 and CDR2 are MDHEN and SYDVKM. Trimming took off 3 bases at V and 8 bases at J, with 14 bases between the two ends. The CDR3 DNA reads as TGTGCCAGCAGTTTGAGGCAGGGTGGTGATGAGCAGTTCTTC. Its translation is CASSLRQGGDEQFF.

The rearrangement links TRBV6-5 to TRBJ2-2, with 9 nucleotides matching TRBD1. The germline CDR1 and CDR2 sequences are MNHEY and SVGAGI. The CDR3 contains 14 residues. V was clipped by 6 bases and J by 4 bases; unmatched bases: 3. CDR3: CASRRTGVTGELFF. As DNA, the CDR3 is TGTGCCAGCAGACGGACAGGGGTCACCGGGGAGCTGTTTTTT.

CDR3 nucleotides: TGTGCCAGCGTCCGGCCGCGGGAGGGGACAGATACGCAGTATTTT. Its protein is CASVRPREGTDTQYF. V and J are TRBV2 and TRBJ2-3, with 9 bases aligning to TRBD2. The germline V gene has CDR1 SNHLY and CDR2 FYNNEI. This CDR3 has 15 amino acids. The junction had 9 bases not matched to a gene; V was cut back by 8 bases and J by 3 bases.

A single count supports this clone. This chain uses TRBV5-4 with TRBJ2-1, with 11 bases identical to TRBD2. Germline CDR1 and CDR2: SGHNT and YYREEE (reference sequence). Trimming at V came to 4 bases and at J to 4 bases, leaving 10 bases not matched to a gene. The CDR3 sequence is 17 residues long. DNA for the CDR3: TGTGCCAGCAGCCCACCCCCCCTAGCGGGGGGTTACAATGAGCAGTTCTTC. As protein: CASSPPPLAGGYNEQFF.

This chain joins TRBV2 and TRBJ2-3; no clear D gene. The CDR3 length is 16 residues. CDR1 is SNHLY and CDR2 is FYNNEI in the germline V gene. Trimming cost V 7 bases and J 4 bases, with 21 bases left between them. The CDR3, as DNA: TGTGCCAGCACGATAGGCTGGGCCTTCAAAGCAGATACGCAGTATTTT. Its translation: CASTIGWAFKADTQYF.

CDR3 DNA: TGTGCCAGCAGTTTAACAGGGGGCCCCTACAATGAGCAGTTCTTC. It encodes CASSLTGGPYNEQFF. The rearrangement links TRBV25-1 to TRBJ2-1; the match to TRBD1 covers 9 bases. The V gene end was trimmed by 5 bases and the J gene end by 2 bases; junction bases not matched to a gene: 4. From germline, CDR1 is MGHDK and CDR2 SYGVNS. This CDR3 has 15 amino acids.

The chain links TRBV7-3 to TRBJ2-6; 7 bases align to TRBD1. V gave up 5 bases and J gave up 2 bases; unmatched junction bases: 9. Germline V lookup: CDR1 SGHTA, CDR2 FQGTGA. The CDR3 spans 17 residues. CDR3 in amino acids: CASSPGITGAGANVLTF. Here the CDR3 DNA reads TGTGCCAGCAGCCCAGGGATTACAGGGGCTGGGGCCAACGTCCTGACTTTC.

The chain uses TRBV30 and TRBJ2-1; possible D gene TRBD2, 6 bases. Trimming shortened V by 5 bases and J by 0 bases, and 8 bases separated the two germline ends. Germline V gene lookup returns CDR1 GTSNPN and CDR2 SVGIG (reference sequence). The length of the CDR3 is 13 residues. CDR3 DNA: TGTGCCTGGTTCGGGAGCTCCTACAATGAGCAGTTCTTC. Its translation is CAWFGSSYNEQFF.

The CDR3 is CASSGQLQETQYF. CDR3 coding DNA: TGCGCCAGCAGTGGGCAGCTACAGGAGACCCAGTACTTC. The chain is built from TRBV10-2 and TRBJ2-5; D gene uncertain. The germline V gene has CDR1 WSHSY and CDR2 SAAADI. The CDR3 length is 13 residues. V was shortened by 4 bases and J by 5 bases, with 11 bases between the two germline ends.

The genes are TRBV19 and TRBJ1-5; the match to TRBD1 covers 8 bases. CDR3 length equals 16 residues. The trim removed 1 base at V and 2 bases at J, leaving 4 bases unmatched. Germline assignment: CDR1 LNHDA and CDR2 SQIVND (reference sequence). In DNA, the CDR3 is TGTGCCAGTAGTATAGTTTCGGACAGGGGCAATCAGCCCCAGCATTTT. Translation: CASSIVSDRGNQPQHF.

This chain uses TRBV27 with TRBJ2-7; 10 bases line up with TRBD2. The CDR3 is made up of 15 amino acids. V was pared by 3 bases and J by 4 bases, with 6 bases of the junction left unmatched. Germline V gene data show CDR1 as MNHEY and CDR2 as SMNVEV (reference sequence). CDR3 coding DNA: TGTGCCAGCAGTTTTGGGGGACTAGCGACTTACGAGCAGTACTTC. It encodes CASSFGGLATYEQYF.

The chain uses TRBV5-4 and TRBJ1-4; D perhaps matches TRBD1 (6 bases). This CDR3 has 15 residues. V lost 1 base, J lost 5 bases, and 12 bases lay in between. Germline CDR1 SGHNT, CDR2 YYREEE (reference sequence). For the CDR3, the DNA is TGTGCCAGCAGCTTGTCAAGGGGACACAATGAAAAACTGTTTTTT. Translation gives CASSLSRGHNEKLFF.

This clone turned up a few times. CDR3 in DNA: TGCGCCAGCAGCGTTCGACTAGCGGGAGATAGAGAGCAGTACTTC. It encodes CASSVRLAGDREQYF. This sequence joins TRBV5-1 and TRBJ2-7; 12 nucleotides line up with TRBD2. CDR3 size: 15 residues. The germline V gene has CDR1 SGHRS and CDR2 YFSETQ. V shed 4 bases, J shed 7 bases, and the junction held 9 bases outside the gene matches.

The chain is built from TRBV2 and TRBJ1-4, with D possibly being TRBD1 (5 bases). The CDR3 covers 14 residues. Germline values: CDR1 SNHLY, CDR2 FYNNEI. The V end lost 6 bases, the J end lost 6 bases, and 14 bases lay between the germline ends. The DNA for the CDR3 is TGTGCCAGCAGCGTTCAGGGATCGTATGAAAAACTGTTTTTT. Its translation: CASSVQGSYEKLFF.

The V and J genes are TRBV5-6 and TRBJ2-1; tentatively, D is TRBD2 (5 bases). Germline loops: CDR1 SGHDT, CDR2 YYEEEE. The length of the CDR3 is 15 residues. V was shortened by 4 bases and J by 8 bases, with 19 bases between the two germline ends. The CDR3 DNA reads as TGTGCCAGCAGCCTCTCGGGGAAGGGTACGGATGAGCAGTTCTTC. Translation gives CASSLSGKGTDEQFF.

The V gene is TRBV19, the J gene TRBJ2-7; D might be TRBD1 (5 bases). The CDR3 totals 14 residues. The germline V gene has CDR1 LNHDA and CDR2 SQIVND (reference sequence). Trimming stripped 8 bases from V and 2 bases from J, with 16 bases between. DNA for the CDR3: TGTGCCAGTCGTGCGGCAGGGATAACCTACGAGCAGTACTTC. As protein: CASRAAGITYEQYF.